This T cell receptor beta chain was sequenced for a study of cytomegalovirus exposure and HLA in healthy donors. The CDR3 covers 16 residues. Primers included in the PCR were 60 Vbeta and 13 Jbeta primers. The table came from immunoSEQ multiplex PCR; TCRdb's copy has only in-frame clones and leaves some out. The repertoire has roughly 150,000 clones, about 78% of them found once; the top ten carry more than 1.3%. Sequencing was done on a sample of PBMCs. This TCR was recovered from a male donor in good health and CMV-seronegative. The V gene is TRBV21-1, the J gene TRBJ2-1; the table names TRBD1, a call not compared with the DNA. TRBV21-1 counts as a pseudogene. The CDR3 DNA follows: TGTGCCAGCAGCATACCGGACAGGGGGTTCTACAATGAGCAGTTCTTC. It specifies CASSIPDRGFYNEQFF.